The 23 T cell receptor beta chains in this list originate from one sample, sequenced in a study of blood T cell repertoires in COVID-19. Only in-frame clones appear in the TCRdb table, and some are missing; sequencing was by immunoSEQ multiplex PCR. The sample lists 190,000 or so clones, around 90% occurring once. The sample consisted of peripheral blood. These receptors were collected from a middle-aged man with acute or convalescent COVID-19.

The CDR3 loop is CATSRDLVTINSPLHF. DNA of the CDR3: TGTGCCACCAGCAGAGATCTTGTGACAATTAATTCACCCCTCCACTTT. The rearrangement joins TRBV15 to TRBJ1-6; D is undetermined. The CDR3 loop spans 16 amino acids. Between the trimmed V and J ends, which lost 0 bases and 6 bases, there was a span of 12 bases. Germline CDR1 and CDR2: LNHNV and YYDKDF (reference sequence).

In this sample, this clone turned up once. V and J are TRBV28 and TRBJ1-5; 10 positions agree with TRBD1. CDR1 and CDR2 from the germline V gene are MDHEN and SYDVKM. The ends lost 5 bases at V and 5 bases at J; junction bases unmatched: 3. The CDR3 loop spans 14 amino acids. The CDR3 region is CASSPGTGDQPQHF. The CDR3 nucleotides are TGTGCCAGCAGTCCGGGGACAGGGGATCAGCCCCAGCATTTT.

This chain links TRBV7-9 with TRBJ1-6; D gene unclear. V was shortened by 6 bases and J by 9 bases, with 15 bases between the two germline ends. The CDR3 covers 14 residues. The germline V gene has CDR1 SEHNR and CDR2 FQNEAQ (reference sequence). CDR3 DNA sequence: TGTGCCAGCAGTCCCGCGGGGTTCCGTTCACCCCTCCACTTT. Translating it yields CASSPAGFRSPLHF.

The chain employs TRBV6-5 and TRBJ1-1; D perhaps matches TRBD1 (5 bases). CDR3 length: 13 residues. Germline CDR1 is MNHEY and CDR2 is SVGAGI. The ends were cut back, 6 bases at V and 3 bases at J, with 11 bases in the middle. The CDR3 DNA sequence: TGTGCCAGCAGCTACCGGGGGGACACTGAAGCTTTCTTT. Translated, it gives CASSYRGDTEAFF.

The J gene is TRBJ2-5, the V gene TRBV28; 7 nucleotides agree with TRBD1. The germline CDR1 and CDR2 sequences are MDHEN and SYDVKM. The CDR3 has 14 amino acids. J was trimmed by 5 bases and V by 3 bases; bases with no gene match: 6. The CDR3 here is CASSLARGLETQYF. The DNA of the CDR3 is TGTGCCAGCAGTTTGGCTAGGGGGCTGGAGACCCAGTACTTC.

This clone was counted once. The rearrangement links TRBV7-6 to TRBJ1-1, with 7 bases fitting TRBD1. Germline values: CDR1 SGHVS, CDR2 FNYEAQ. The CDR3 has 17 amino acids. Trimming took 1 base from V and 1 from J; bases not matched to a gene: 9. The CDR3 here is CASSLVGTGVWNTEAFF. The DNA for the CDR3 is TGTGCCAGCAGCTTAGTAGGTACAGGGGTTTGGAACACTGAAGCTTTCTTT.

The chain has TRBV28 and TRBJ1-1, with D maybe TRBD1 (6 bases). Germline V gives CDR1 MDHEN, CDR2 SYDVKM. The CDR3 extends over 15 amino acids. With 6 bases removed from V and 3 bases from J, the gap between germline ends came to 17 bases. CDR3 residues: CASSPSDRTYTEAFF. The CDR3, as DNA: TGTGCCAGCAGCCCCTCCGACAGGACGTACACTGAAGCTTTCTTT. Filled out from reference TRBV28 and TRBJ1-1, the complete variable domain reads DVKVTQSSRYLVKRTGEKVFLECVQDMDHENMFWYRQDPGLGLRLIYFSYDVKMKEKGDIPEGYSVSREKKERFSLILESASTNQTSMYLCASSPSDRTYTEAFFGQGTRLTVV.

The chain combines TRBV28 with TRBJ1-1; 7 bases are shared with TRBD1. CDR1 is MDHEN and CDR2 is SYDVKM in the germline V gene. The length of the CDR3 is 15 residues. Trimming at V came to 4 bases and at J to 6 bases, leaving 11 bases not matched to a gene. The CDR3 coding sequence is TGTGCCAGCAGTTCGGGGCAGGGGGTTGGCGCTGAAGCTTTCTTT. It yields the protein CASSSGQGVGAEAFF.

CDR3 sequence reads: CASSTRTGRNTIYF. The CDR3 DNA follows: TGTGCCAGCAGCACACGGACAGGGAGGAACACCATATATTTT. The chain has TRBV9 and TRBJ1-3, with 8 nucleotides matching TRBD1. The germline CDR1 and CDR2 sequences are SGDLS and YYNGEE. Trimming at V came to 4 bases and at J to 7 bases, leaving 7 bases not matched to a gene. CDR3 length equals 14 residues.

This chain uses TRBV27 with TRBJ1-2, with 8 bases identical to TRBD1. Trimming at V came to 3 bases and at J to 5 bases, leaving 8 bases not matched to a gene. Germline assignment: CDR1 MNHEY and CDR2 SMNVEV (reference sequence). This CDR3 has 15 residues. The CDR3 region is CASSFDRGRGYGYTF. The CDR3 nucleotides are TGTGCCAGCAGTTTCGACAGGGGTAGAGGGTATGGCTACACCTTC.

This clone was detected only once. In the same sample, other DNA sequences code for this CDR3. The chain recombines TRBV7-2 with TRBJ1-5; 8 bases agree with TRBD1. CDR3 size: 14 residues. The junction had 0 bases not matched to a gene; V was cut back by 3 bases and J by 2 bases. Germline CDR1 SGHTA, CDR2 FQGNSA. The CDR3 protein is CASSLTGGNQPQHF. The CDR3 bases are TGTGCCAGCAGCTTGACAGGGGGCAATCAGCCCCAGCATTTT.

The CDR3 sequence: CASSFPTLGISPLHF. DNA of the CDR3: TGTGCCAGCAGTTTCCCGACATTAGGAATTTCACCCCTCCACTTT. The chain combines TRBV28 with TRBJ1-6; no definite D call. Trimming removed 3 bases from V and 9 bases from J, with 15 bases in between. The V gene's germline CDR1 is MDHEN and CDR2 SYDVKM. There are 15 residues in the CDR3.

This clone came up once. The CDR3 DNA reads TGTGCCAGTACGCCCTCCGCGCGGAATAATGAAAAACTGTTTTTT. It encodes CASTPSARNNEKLFF. This chain uses TRBV19 with TRBJ1-4, with D uncertain. CDR1 is LNHDA and CDR2 is SQIVND in the germline V gene (reference sequence). V was clipped by 7 bases and J by 4 bases, with 16 bases between them. CDR3 length equals 15 residues.

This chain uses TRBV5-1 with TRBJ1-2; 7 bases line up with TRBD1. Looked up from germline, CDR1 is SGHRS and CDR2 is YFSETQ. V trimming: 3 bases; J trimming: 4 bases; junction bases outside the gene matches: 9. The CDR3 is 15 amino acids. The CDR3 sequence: CASSSLRDSFYGYTF. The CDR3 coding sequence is TGCGCCAGCAGCTCCCTCCGGGACAGCTTCTATGGCTACACCTTC.

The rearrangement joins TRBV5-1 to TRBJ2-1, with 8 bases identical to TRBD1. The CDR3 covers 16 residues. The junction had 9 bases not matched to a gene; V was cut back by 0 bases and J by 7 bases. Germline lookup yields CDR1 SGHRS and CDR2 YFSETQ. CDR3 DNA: TGCGCCAGCAGCTTGGGTTTTGGGCAGGGGGCGAATGAGCAGTTCTTC. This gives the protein CASSLGFGQGANEQFF.

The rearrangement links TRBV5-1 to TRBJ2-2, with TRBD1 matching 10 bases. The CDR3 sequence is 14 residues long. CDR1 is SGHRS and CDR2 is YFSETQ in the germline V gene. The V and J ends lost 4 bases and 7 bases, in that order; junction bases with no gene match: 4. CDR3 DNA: TGCGCCAGCAGCGGTGGACAGGGGGGCGGGGAGCTGTTTTTT. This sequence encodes CASSGGQGGGELFF.

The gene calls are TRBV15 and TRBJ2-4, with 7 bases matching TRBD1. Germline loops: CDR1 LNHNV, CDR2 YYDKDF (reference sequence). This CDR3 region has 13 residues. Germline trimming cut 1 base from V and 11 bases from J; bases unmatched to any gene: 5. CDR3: CATSRVGTVFQYF. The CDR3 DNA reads TGTGCCACCAGCAGAGTAGGGACAGTCTTTCAGTACTTC. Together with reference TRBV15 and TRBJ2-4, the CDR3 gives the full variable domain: DAMVIQNPRYQVTQFGKPVTLSCSQTLNHNVMYWYQQKSSQAPKLLFHYYDKDFNNEADTPDNFQSRRPNTSFCFLDIRSPGLGDTAMYLCATSRVGTVFQYFGAGTRLSVL.

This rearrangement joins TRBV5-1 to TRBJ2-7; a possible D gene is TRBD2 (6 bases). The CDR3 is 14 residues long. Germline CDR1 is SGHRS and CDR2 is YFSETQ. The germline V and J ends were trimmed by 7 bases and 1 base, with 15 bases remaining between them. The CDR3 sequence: CASSGLQGSYEQYF. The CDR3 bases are TGCGCCAGCTCGGGACTGCAGGGTTCCTACGAGCAGTACTTC.

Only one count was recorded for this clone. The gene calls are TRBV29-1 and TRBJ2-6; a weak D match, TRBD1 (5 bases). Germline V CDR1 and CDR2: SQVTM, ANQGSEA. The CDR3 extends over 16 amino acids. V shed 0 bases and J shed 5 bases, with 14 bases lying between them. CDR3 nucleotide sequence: TGCAGCGTTGAAGATCTTCAGGACATGCGGGCCAACGTCCTGACTTTC. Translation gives CSVEDLQDMRANVLTF.

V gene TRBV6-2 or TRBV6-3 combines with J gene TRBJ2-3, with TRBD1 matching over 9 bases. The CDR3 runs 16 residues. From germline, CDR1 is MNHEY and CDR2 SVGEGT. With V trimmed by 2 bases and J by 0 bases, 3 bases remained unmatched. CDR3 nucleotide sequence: TGTGCCAGCAGTTACGGGGGACAGGGCAGCACAGATACGCAGTATTTT. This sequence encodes CASSYGGQGSTDTQYF.

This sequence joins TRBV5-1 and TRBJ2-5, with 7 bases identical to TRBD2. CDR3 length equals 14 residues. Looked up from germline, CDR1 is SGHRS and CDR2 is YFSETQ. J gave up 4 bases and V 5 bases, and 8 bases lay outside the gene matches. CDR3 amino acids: CASRPHGLGETQYF. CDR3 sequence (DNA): TGCGCCAGCAGGCCCCATGGACTAGGAGAGACCCAGTACTTC.

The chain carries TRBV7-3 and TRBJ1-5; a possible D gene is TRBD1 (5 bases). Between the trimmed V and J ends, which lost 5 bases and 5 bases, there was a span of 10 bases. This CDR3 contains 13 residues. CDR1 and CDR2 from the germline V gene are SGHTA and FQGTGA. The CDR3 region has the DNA TGTGCCAGCAGCGCCGGGGGGGATCAGCCCCAGCATTTT. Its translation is CASSAGGDQPQHF.

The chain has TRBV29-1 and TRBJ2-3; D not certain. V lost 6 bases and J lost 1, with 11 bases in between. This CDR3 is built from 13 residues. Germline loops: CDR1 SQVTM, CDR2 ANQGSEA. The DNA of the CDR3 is TGCAGCGTGTCAGGTTTCGGCACAGATACGCAGTATTTT. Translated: CSVSGFGTDTQYF.